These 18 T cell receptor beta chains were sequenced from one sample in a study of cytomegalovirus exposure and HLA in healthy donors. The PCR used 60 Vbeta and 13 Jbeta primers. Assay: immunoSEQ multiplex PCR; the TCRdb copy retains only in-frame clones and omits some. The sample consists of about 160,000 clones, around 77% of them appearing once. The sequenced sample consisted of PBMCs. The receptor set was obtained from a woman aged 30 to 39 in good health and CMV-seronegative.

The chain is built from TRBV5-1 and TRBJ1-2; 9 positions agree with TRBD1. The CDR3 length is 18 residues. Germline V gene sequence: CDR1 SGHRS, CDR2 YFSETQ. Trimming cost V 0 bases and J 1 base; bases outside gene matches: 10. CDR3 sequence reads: CASSLDTGGALFNYGYTF. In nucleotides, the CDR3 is TGCGCCAGCAGCTTGGACACAGGGGGCGCGTTGTTTAACTATGGCTACACCTTC.

CDR3 protein: CASSLGQGNGGYTF. CDR3 nucleotide sequence: TGTGCCAGCAGCCTAGGACAGGGGAATGGTGGCTACACCTTC. The rearrangement uses TRBV28 and TRBJ1-2; TRBD1 aligns across 9 bases. Trimming removed 6 bases from V and 7 bases from J; junction bases left unmatched: 9. This CDR3 comprises 14 residues. Germline CDR1 reads MDHEN; CDR2 reads SYDVKM.

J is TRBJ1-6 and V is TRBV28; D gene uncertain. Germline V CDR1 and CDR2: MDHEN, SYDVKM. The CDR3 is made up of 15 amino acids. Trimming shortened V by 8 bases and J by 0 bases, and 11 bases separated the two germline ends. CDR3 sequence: CASRKSSSYNSPLHF. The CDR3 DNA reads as TGTGCCAGCCGAAAGTCCAGCTCCTATAATTCACCCCTCCACTTT.

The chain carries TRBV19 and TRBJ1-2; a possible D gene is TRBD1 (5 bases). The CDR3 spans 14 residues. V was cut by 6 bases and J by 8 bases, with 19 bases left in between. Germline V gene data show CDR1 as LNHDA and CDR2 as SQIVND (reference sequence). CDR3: CASSPLETALGYTF. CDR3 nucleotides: TGTGCCAGTAGCCCCCTCGAGACAGCTTTGGGCTACACCTTC. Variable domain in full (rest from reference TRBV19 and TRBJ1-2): DGGITQSPKYLFRKEGQNVTLSCEQNLNHDAMYWYRQDPGQGLRLIYYSQIVNDFQKGDIAEGYSVSREKKESFPLTVTSAQKNPTAFYLCASSPLETALGYTFGSGTRLTVV.

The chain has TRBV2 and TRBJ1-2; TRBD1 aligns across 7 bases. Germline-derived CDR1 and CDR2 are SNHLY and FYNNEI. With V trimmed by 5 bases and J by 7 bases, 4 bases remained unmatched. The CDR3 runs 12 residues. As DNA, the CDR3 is TGTGCCAGCAGTACAGGGGCGGGTGGCTACACCTTC. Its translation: CASSTGAGGYTF.

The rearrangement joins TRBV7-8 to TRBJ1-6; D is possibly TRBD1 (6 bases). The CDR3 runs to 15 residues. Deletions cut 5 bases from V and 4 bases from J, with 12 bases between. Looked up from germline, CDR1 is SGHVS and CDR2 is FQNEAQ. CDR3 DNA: TGTGCCAGCAGCCCCAACACAGGGTATAATTCACCCCTCCACTTT. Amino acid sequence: CASSPNTGYNSPLHF.

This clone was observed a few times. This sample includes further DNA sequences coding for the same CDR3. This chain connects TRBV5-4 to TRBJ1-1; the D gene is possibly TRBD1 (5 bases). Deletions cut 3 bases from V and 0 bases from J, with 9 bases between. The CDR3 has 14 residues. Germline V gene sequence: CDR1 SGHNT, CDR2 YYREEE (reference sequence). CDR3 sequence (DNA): TGTGCCAGCAGCTCGACAGTTATGAACACTGAAGCTTTCTTT. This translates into CASSSTVMNTEAFF.

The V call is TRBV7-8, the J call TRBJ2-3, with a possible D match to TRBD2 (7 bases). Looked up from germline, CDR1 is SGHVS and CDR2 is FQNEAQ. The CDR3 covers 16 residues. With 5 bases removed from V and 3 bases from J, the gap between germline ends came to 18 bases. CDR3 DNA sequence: TGTGCCAGCAGCACCCCATGGGGGGGCGGGACAGATACGCAGTATTTT. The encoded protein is CASSTPWGGGTDTQYF.

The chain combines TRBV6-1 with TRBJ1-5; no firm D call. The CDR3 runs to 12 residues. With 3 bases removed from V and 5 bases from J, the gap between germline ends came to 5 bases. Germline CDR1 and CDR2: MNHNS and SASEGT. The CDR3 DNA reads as TGTGCCAGCAGTGAGAGGGATCAGCCCCAGCATTTT. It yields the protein CASSERDQPQHF.

The DNA for the CDR3 is TGTGCCAGCAGTTTAAGGCAGGGGGGTGAAAAACTGTTTTTT. It yields the protein CASSLRQGGEKLFF. The chain couples TRBV27 to TRBJ1-4; TRBD1 matches at 7 bases. Germline values: CDR1 MNHEY, CDR2 SMNVEV (reference sequence). Losses at the gene ends were 2 bases for V and 7 bases for J; bases not matched to a gene: 4. The CDR3 is 14 amino acids.

Here the CDR3 reads CASSGEYYEQYF. CDR3 nucleotides: TGTGCCAGCTCCGGAGAGTACTACGAGCAGTACTTC. The gene calls are TRBV6-6 and TRBJ2-7; D not resolved. V lost 8 bases and J lost 3, with 11 bases in between. Per germline, CDR1 MNHNY and CDR2 SVGAGI (reference sequence). CDR3 length equals 12 residues.

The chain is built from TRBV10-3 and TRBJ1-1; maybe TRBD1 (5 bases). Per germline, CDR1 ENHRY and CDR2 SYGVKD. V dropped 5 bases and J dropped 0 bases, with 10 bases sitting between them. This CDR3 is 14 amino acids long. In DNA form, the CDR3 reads TGTGCCATCAGTCCACAGGTCATGAACACTGAAGCTTTCTTT. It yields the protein CAISPQVMNTEAFF.

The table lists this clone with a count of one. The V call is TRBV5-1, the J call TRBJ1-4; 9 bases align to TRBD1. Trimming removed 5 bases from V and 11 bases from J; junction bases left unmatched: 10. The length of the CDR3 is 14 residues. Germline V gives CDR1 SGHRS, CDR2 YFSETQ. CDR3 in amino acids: CASSTDRGSAKLFF. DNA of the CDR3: TGCGCCAGCAGTACTGACAGGGGGAGCGCGAAACTGTTTTTT.

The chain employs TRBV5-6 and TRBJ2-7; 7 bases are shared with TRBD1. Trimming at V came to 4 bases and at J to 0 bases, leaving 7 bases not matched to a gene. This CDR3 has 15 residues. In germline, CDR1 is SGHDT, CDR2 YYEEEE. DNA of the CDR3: TGTGCCAGCAGCCAACAGGGGTTACTCTCCTACGAGCAGTACTTC. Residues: CASSQQGLLSYEQYF.

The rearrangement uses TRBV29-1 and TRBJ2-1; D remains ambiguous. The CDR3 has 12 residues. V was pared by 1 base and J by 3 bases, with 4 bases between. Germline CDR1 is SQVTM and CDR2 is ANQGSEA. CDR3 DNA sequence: TGCAGCGTTGAAGTTAACTACAATGAGCAGTTCTTC. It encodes CSVEVNYNEQFF.

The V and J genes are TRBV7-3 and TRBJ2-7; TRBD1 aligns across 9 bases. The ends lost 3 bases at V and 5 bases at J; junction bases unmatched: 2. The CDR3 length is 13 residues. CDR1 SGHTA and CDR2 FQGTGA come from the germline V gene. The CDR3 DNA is TGTGCCAGCAGCTTCGGACAGGGGAACGAGCAGTACTTC. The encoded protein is CASSFGQGNEQYF.

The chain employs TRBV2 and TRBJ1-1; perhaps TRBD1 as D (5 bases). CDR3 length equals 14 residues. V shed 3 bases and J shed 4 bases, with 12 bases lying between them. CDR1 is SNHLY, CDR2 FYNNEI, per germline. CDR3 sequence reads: CASSERWGGTEAFF. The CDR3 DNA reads TGTGCCAGCAGTGAGAGATGGGGGGGCACTGAAGCTTTCTTT.

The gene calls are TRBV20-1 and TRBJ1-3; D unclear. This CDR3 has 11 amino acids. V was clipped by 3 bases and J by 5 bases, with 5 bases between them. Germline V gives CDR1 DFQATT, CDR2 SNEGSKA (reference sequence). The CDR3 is CSASVRNTIYF. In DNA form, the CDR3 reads TGCAGTGCTAGCGTCCGAAACACCATATATTTT.